Each of the 20 T cell receptor beta chains below was sequenced from the same sample in a study of identical twins. TCRdb re-called the 5' RACE reads through MiXCR, storing one row per CDR3 protein. This repertoire shows 350,000 to 500,000 distinct CDR3 sequences, about 18% found once; its top ten account for around 12%. Material for sequencing was naive T cells sorted from blood. Receptor source: a man aged 50 or older in good health.

The chain has TRBV4-3 and TRBJ2-5; D perhaps matches TRBD2 (5 bases). Trimming stripped 0 bases from V and 5 bases from J, with 16 bases between. The CDR3 extends over 16 amino acids. The germline V gene has CDR1 LGHNA and CDR2 YSLEER. DNA of the CDR3: TGCGCCAGCAGCCAAGATCTAGCAGTCCCGCCCGAGACCCAGTACTTC. Translation gives CASSQDLAVPPETQYF.

V usage is TRBV30 and J usage is TRBJ2-6; 12 bases line up with TRBD2. Unmatched junction bases numbered 6, after V lost 2 bases and J lost 4 bases. Germline V gene data show CDR1 as GTSNPN and CDR2 as SVGIG (reference sequence). This CDR3 contains 17 residues. The CDR3 here is CAWSSLAGGPGANVLTF. CDR3 nucleotide sequence: TGTGCCTGGAGTTCTCTAGCGGGAGGGCCCGGGGCCAACGTCCTGACTTTC. The full variable domain, in which reference TRBV30 and TRBJ2-6 provide the parts outside the CDR3, is SQTIHQWPATLVQPVGSPLSLECTVEGTSNPNLYWYRQAAGRGLQLLFYSVGIGQISSEVPQNLSASRPQDRQFILSSKKLLLSDSGFYLCAWSSLAGGPGANVLTFGAGSRLTVL.

This clonotype appeared a few times. V is TRBV29-1 and J is TRBJ2-7; D is perhaps TRBD1 (6 bases). The CDR3 totals 13 residues. Trimming took 7 bases from V and 0 from J, leaving 13 bases between them. Per germline, CDR1 SQVTM and CDR2 ANQGSEA. Here the CDR3 DNA reads TGCAGCGGCAGGGGTTGTAGCTCCTACGAGCAGTACTTC. Encoded protein: CSGRGCSSYEQYF.

In this sample, this clonotype turned up a few times. The chain links TRBV15 to TRBJ2-7, with TRBD2 matching over 14 bases. This CDR3 has 21 amino acids. The V gene end was trimmed by 0 bases and the J gene end by 6 bases; junction bases not matched to a gene: 19. Germline values: CDR1 LNHNV, CDR2 YYDKDF (reference sequence). The DNA of the CDR3 is TGTGCCACCAGCAGAGATCCGACCGGGACTAGCGGGAGTCTCTTGAGGGCCGAGCAGTACTTC. It yields the protein CATSRDPTGTSGSLLRAEQYF.

This clonotype came up a few times. The chain has TRBV25-1 and TRBJ2-7; 10 nucleotides align to TRBD2. Trimming took 10 bases from V and 3 from J; bases not matched to a gene: 6. Germline V lookup: CDR1 MGHDK, CDR2 SYGVNS. The CDR3 spans 13 residues. CDR3 in DNA: TGTGCCACCAGAGCGGGAGGGAGCTACGAGCAGTACTTC. It translates to CATRAGGSYEQYF.

V usage is TRBV10-3 and J usage is TRBJ2-7; TRBD2 matches 8 bases. The V gene's germline CDR1 is ENHRY and CDR2 SYGVKD. Germline trimming cut 10 bases from V and 2 bases from J; bases unmatched to any gene: 10. The CDR3 extends over 14 amino acids. As DNA, the CDR3 is TGTGCCACCCTGAGAGGCGGGGGGCCCTACGAGCAGTACTTC. Amino acids: CATLRGGGPYEQYF.

V usage is TRBV7-2 and J usage is TRBJ2-1, with D unresolved. Trimming shortened V by 0 bases and J by 2 bases, and 11 bases separated the two germline ends. Germline V gene lookup returns CDR1 SGHTA and CDR2 FQGNSA. The CDR3 has 16 residues. CDR3 in amino acids: CASSLARFETYNEQFF. The CDR3 bases are TGTGCCAGCAGCTTAGCTCGGTTCGAGACCTACAATGAGCAGTTCTTC.

At least ten counts were recorded for this clonotype. The rearrangement links TRBV24-1 to TRBJ2-3, with unresolved D. Trimming took 3 bases from V and 0 from J, leaving 12 bases between them. Germline CDR1 and CDR2: KGHDR and SFDVKD. The CDR3 sequence is 16 residues long. DNA of the CDR3: TGTGCCACCAGTGATCCAAAACCGACAAGCACAGATACGCAGTATTTT. Protein: CATSDPKPTSTDTQYF.

In this sample, this clonotype turned up a few times. A much larger clone differs from this one at a single base, so this may be a read error. This chain connects TRBV4-2 to TRBJ1-5; D remains ambiguous. Germline V lookup: CDR1 LGHNA, CDR2 YNFKEQ. The CDR3 is made up of 13 amino acids. The chain's CDR3 is CASSPRANHPQHF. The CDR3 nucleotides are TGTGCCAGCAGCCCTCGGGCTAATCACCCCCAGCATTTT.

V gene TRBV27 combines with J gene TRBJ1-2; possibly TRBD1 for D (5 bases). Germline V lookup: CDR1 MNHEY, CDR2 SMNVEV (reference sequence). CDR3 size: 15 residues. The ends were cut back, 5 bases at V and 0 bases at J, with 13 bases in the middle. CDR3 region: CASSPGTVANYGYTF. The CDR3 DNA is TGTGCCAGCAGTCCAGGGACGGTTGCTAACTATGGCTACACCTTC.

This clonotype was found a few times. This chain joins TRBV7-8 and TRBJ2-1; D is perhaps TRBD1 (5 bases). The germline V and J ends were trimmed by 0 bases and 2 bases, with 14 bases remaining between them. The germline V gene encodes CDR1 SGHVS and CDR2 FQNEAQ. This CDR3 has 17 residues. CDR3 amino acids: CASSLAPRVRTYNEQFF. The DNA of the CDR3 is TGTGCCAGCAGCTTAGCGCCCAGGGTTCGAACCTACAATGAGCAGTTCTTC.

The J gene is TRBJ2-1, the V gene TRBV24-1; TRBD2 aligns across 14 bases. Per the germline V gene, CDR1 is KGHDR and CDR2 is SFDVKD. The CDR3 loop spans 18 amino acids. With V trimmed by 5 bases and J by 2 bases, 7 bases remained unmatched. CDR3 region: CATSGGLAGVGTYNEQFF. CDR3 coding DNA: TGTGCCACCAGTGGGGGACTAGCGGGAGTAGGGACCTACAATGAGCAGTTCTTC.

The chain combines TRBV4-3 with TRBJ2-3; D ambiguous. V lost 0 bases and J lost 4, with 8 bases in between. Germline CDR1 and CDR2: LGHNA and YSLEER. The CDR3 is 14 amino acids. CDR3 nucleotides: TGCGCCAGCAGCCAAGACGCTGTCCCAGATACGCAGTATTTT. Amino acid sequence: CASSQDAVPDTQYF.

This clonotype has more than one count but fewer than ten. The chain recombines TRBV7-2 with TRBJ2-5, with D perhaps given as TRBD1 or TRBD2 (5 bases each). Trimming stripped 0 bases from V and 7 bases from J, with 9 bases between. The CDR3 is 13 residues long. Germline-derived CDR1 and CDR2 are SGHTA and FQGNSA. CDR3 DNA: TGTGCCAGCAGCTTAGCTTGGGGGTGGACCCAGTACTTC. Amino acid sequence: CASSLAWGWTQYF.

V gene TRBV30 combines with J gene TRBJ1-1, with D possibly matching TRBD1 (5 bases). The CDR3 is 14 residues long. From germline, CDR1 is GTSNPN and CDR2 SVGIG (reference sequence). Trimming shortened V by 0 bases and J by 4 bases, and 12 bases separated the two germline ends. The CDR3 reads CAWSVRGRGTEAFF. The DNA for the CDR3 is TGTGCCTGGAGTGTACGGGGGAGAGGCACTGAAGCTTTCTTT. Complete variable domain (other parts from reference TRBV30 and TRBJ1-1): SQTIHQWPATLVQPVGSPLSLECTVEGTSNPNLYWYRQAAGRGLQLLFYSVGIGQISSEVPQNLSASRPQDRQFILSSKKLLLSDSGFYLCAWSVRGRGTEAFFGQGTRLTVV.

The gene calls are TRBV5-5 and TRBJ2-7, with no clear D. The CDR3 covers 13 residues. Trimming cost V 3 bases and J 3 bases, with 10 bases left between them. CDR1 SGHKS and CDR2 YYEKEE come from the germline V gene (reference sequence). In DNA form, the CDR3 reads TGTGCCAGCAGCTCTCAACTCAGCTACGAGCAGTACTTC. Protein product: CASSSQLSYEQYF.

V usage is TRBV7-9 and J usage is TRBJ2-1, with D possibly matching TRBD2 (6 bases). The CDR3 loop spans 14 amino acids. With 3 bases removed from V and 1 base from J, the gap between germline ends came to 7 bases. CDR1 and CDR2 (germline): SEHNR, FQNEAQ (reference sequence). CDR3 sequence: CASSFGLSYNEQFF. The CDR3 nucleotides read TGTGCCAGCAGCTTCGGACTATCCTACAATGAGCAGTTCTTC.

The rearrangement joins TRBV10-3 to TRBJ2-3, with 11 nucleotides matching TRBD2. Looked up from germline, CDR1 is ENHRY and CDR2 is SYGVKD. The CDR3 runs to 15 residues. The ends lost 4 bases at V and 2 bases at J; junction bases unmatched: 2. CDR3 coding DNA: TGTGCCATCAGTGGACTAGCGGGGTCCACAGATACGCAGTATTTT. Its translation: CAISGLAGSTDTQYF.

The table lists this clonotype with many counts. The gene calls are TRBV4-1 and TRBJ1-1, with D tentatively TRBD1 (5 bases). The CDR3 runs 13 residues. Trimming cost V 0 bases and J 8 bases, with 10 bases left between them. In germline, CDR1 is MGHRA, CDR2 YSYEKL. The CDR3 bases are TGCGCCAGCAGCCAAGAAAGGGGCGCCGAAGCTTTCTTT. This translates into CASSQERGAEAFF.

This clonotype has just a few counts. The chain recombines TRBV6-6 with TRBJ1-1, with TRBD1 matching over 8 bases. Germline V lookup: CDR1 MNHNY, CDR2 SVGAGI (reference sequence). With 5 bases clipped from V and 3 bases from J, the junction kept 2 bases outside the gene matches. The CDR3 is made up of 13 amino acids. The CDR3, as DNA: TGTGCCAGCAGTGCGGACAGGGACACTGAAGCTTTCTTT. It encodes CASSADRDTEAFF.